The 7 T cell receptor beta chains in this list originate from one sample, sequenced in a study of T cell responses to AZD1222 COVID-19 vaccine. Repertoires were generated with immunoSEQ multiplex PCR, while TCRdb's copy carries only in-frame clones and drops some. The sample lists about 150,000 clones, roughly 93% seen once, with approximately 6.9% in the top ten. This specimen was peripheral blood, taken 28 days after the second AZD1222 dose. The receptors derive from an adult who received the AZD1222 COVID-19 vaccine.

The chain combines TRBV7-8 with TRBJ2-7; the match to TRBD2 covers 8 bases. From germline, CDR1 is SGHVS and CDR2 FQNEAQ. This CDR3 spans 15 amino acids. The V segment lost 1 base and the J segment 3 bases; nucleotides outside the gene matches: 5. This CDR3 is CASSLVASGGYEQYF. The CDR3 DNA follows: TGTGCCAGCAGCTTAGTAGCCAGCGGGGGCTACGAGCAGTACTTC.

V gene TRBV19 combines with J gene TRBJ1-1, with D hard to call. Trimming took 2 bases from V and 3 from J, leaving 10 bases between them. Germline CDR1 is LNHDA and CDR2 is SQIVND (reference sequence). The CDR3 totals 14 residues. The DNA for the CDR3 is TGTGCCAGTAGTATACGTTCCGCAGACACTGAAGCTTTCTTT. Amino acids: CASSIRSADTEAFF.

The V and J genes are TRBV25-1 and TRBJ2-1; D ambiguous. The V gene lost 1 base and the J gene lost 0 bases, with 13 bases spanning the gap. Germline loops: CDR1 MGHDK, CDR2 SYGVNS. CDR3 length: 17 residues. The CDR3 region has the DNA TGTGCCAGCAGTGAATTTCAGGAGCGTCACTCCTACAATGAGCAGTTCTTC. Translated: CASSEFQERHSYNEQFF.

The V and J genes are TRBV5-1 and TRBJ2-7; D is possibly TRBD2 (6 bases). Trimming took 6 bases from V and 3 from J, leaving 16 bases between them. The germline gives CDR1 SGHRS, CDR2 YFSETQ. The length of the CDR3 is 14 residues. Here the CDR3 DNA reads TGCGCCAGCAACTCGGCGGGGCCCTTCTACGAGCAGTACTTC. Amino acid sequence: CASNSAGPFYEQYF.

The rearrangement joins TRBV7-2 to TRBJ2-7, with 8 bases fitting TRBD2. Germline-derived CDR1 and CDR2 are SGHTA and FQGNSA. Trimming took 5 bases from V and 1 from J; bases not matched to a gene: 10. This CDR3 is 16 amino acids long. The CDR3 sequence: CASSHSGGRQSYEQYF. The CDR3 bases are TGTGCCAGCAGCCATTCGGGGGGGCGGCAGTCCTACGAGCAGTACTTC.

The chain combines TRBV24-1 with TRBJ1-2; TRBD1 is a possible D gene (5 bases). Trimming took off 6 bases at V and 0 bases at J, with 7 bases between the two ends. In germline, CDR1 is KGHDR, CDR2 SFDVKD. The CDR3 runs to 13 residues. The CDR3 is CATSRDSNYGYTF. The CDR3 DNA reads TGTGCCACCAGTCGGGACTCTAACTATGGCTACACCTTC.

The chain is built from TRBV15 and TRBJ1-1, with D maybe TRBD1 (5 bases). CDR3 length: 12 residues. V dropped 4 bases and J dropped 8 bases, with 11 bases sitting between them. Germline values: CDR1 LNHNV, CDR2 YYDKDF (reference sequence). As DNA, the CDR3 is TGTGCCACCAGCATAGCAGGGAAGGAAGCTTTCTTT. Protein product: CATSIAGKEAFF.